This T cell receptor beta chain was captured by sequencing in a study of blood T cell repertoires in COVID-19. Overall study: In each case, the material was cDNA or gDNA derived from T cells, B-cell-depleted T cells, or PBMCs.

Sequencing was performed with immunoSEQ multiplex PCR; in TCRdb, only in-frame clones are kept and a portion is missing. The profile shows around 180,000 clones, approximately 80% of them singletons. CDR1 and CDR2 from the germline V gene are SNHLY and FYNNEI. Trimming cost V 8 bases and J 0 bases, with 19 bases left between them. This CDR3 region has 16 residues. In Seattle, patients joined the study during active infection and were tracked longitudinally. The specimen sequenced was peripheral blood. This TCR was recovered from a woman aged 80 or over with COVID-19, enrolled during active disease. The rearrangement joins TRBV2 to TRBJ1-2; D remains unclear. The CDR3 spells CASCPRRSVPNYGYTF. The CDR3 DNA follows: TGTGCCAGCTGCCCCAGAAGGAGCGTACCTAACTATGGCTACACCTTC.